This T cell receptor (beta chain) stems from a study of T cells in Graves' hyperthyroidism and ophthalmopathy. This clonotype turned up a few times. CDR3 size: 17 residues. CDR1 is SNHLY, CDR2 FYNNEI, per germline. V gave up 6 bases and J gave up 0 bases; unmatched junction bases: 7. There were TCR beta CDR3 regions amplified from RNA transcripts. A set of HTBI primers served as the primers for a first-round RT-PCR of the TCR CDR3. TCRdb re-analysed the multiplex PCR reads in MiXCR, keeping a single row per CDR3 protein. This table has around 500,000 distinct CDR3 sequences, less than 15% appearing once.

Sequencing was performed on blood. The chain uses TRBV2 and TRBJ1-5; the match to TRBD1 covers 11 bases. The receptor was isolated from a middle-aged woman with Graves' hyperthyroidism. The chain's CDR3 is CASRPGQGDYSNQPQHF. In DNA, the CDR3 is TGTGCCAGCAGGCCGGGACAGGGGGATTATAGCAATCAGCCCCAGCATTTT.